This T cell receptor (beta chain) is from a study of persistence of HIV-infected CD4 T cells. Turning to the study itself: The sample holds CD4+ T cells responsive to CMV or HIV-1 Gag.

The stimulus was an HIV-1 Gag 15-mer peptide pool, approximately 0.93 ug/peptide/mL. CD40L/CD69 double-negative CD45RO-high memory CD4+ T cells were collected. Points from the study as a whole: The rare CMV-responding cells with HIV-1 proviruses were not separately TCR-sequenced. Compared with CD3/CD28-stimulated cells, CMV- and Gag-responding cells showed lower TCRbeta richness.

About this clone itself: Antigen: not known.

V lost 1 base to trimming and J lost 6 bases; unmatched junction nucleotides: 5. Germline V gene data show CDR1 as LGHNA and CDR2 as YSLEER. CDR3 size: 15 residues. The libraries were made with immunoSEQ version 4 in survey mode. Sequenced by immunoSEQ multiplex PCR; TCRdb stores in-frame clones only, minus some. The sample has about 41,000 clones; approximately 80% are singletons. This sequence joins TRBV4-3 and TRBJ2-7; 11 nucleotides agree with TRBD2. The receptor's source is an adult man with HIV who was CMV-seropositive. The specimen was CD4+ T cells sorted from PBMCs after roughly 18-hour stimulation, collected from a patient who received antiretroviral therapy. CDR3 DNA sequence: TGCGCCAGCAGCCAAGGACTAGCGGGATGGGGCGAGCAGTACTTC. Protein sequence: CASSQGLAGWGEQYF.